One and the same sample provided the 8 T cell receptor beta chains below, sequenced in a study of blood T cell repertoires in COVID-19. Here immunoSEQ multiplex PCR was the method, and the copy in TCRdb shows in-frame clones only, minus some. The sample lists under 200,000 clones, about 85% occurring once. Source material: peripheral blood. Source of these receptors: a man in his 60s with acute or convalescent COVID-19.

The gene calls are TRBV3-1 (or the pseudogene TRBV3-2) and TRBJ1-2, with 8 bases aligning to TRBD1. The V and J ends lost 4 bases and 5 bases, in that order; junction bases with no gene match: 9. The length of the CDR3 is 15 residues. Germline CDR1 is LGHDT and CDR2 is YNNKEL (reference sequence). The CDR3 reads CASSRTGSGNYGYTF. The CDR3 bases are TGTGCCAGCAGCCGGACAGGGAGTGGTAATTATGGCTACACCTTC.

The genes are TRBV30 and TRBJ1-2, with D unclear. The V gene's germline CDR1 is GTSNPN and CDR2 SVGIG (reference sequence). Trimming removed 0 bases from V and 7 bases from J, with 12 bases in between. The CDR3 covers 13 residues. The CDR3 DNA reads TGTGCCTGGAGTGTACTCCGCGATCGTGGCTACACCTTC. Translation gives CAWSVLRDRGYTF.

A word on this clone: Within the sample, other DNA sequences also encode this same CDR3. CDR3 region: CASSLLGGTEAFF. Written as DNA, the CDR3 is TGTGCCAGCAGTTTATTGGGAGGCACTGAAGCTTTCTTT. The V call is TRBV27, the J call TRBJ1-1; D ambiguous. V was pared by 1 base and J by 4 bases, with 7 bases between. The CDR3 is 13 residues long. CDR1 MNHEY and CDR2 SMNVEV come from the germline V gene (reference sequence).

The chain joins TRBV29-1 to TRBJ1-1; D call uncertain. The CDR3 is 14 residues long. The V end lost 4 bases, the J end lost 0 bases, and 12 bases lay between the germline ends. Per germline, CDR1 SQVTM and CDR2 ANQGSEA. The CDR3 loop is CSVVQRFMNTEAFF. The CDR3 region has the DNA TGCAGCGTTGTGCAGCGCTTCATGAACACTGAAGCTTTCTTT.

Here the CDR3 DNA reads TGTGCCAGTAGTATAGGGGCAGCTACCTACGAGCAGTACTTC. Protein: CASSIGAATYEQYF. The V call is TRBV19, the J call TRBJ2-7; D ambiguous. The CDR3 covers 14 residues. V gave up 1 base and J gave up 2 bases, with 9 bases separating them. CDR1 is LNHDA and CDR2 is SQIVND in the germline V gene (reference sequence).

The chain couples TRBV19 to TRBJ1-3, with 7 bases identical to TRBD1. The V gene's germline CDR1 is LNHDA and CDR2 SQIVND (reference sequence). This CDR3 contains 14 residues. J lost 2 bases, V lost 5 bases, and 3 bases had no gene match. The CDR3 loop reads CASSPDRAGNTIYF. CDR3 nucleotides: TGTGCCAGTAGTCCTGACAGGGCTGGAAACACCATATATTTT.

The chain combines TRBV7-3 with TRBJ2-5; D remains unclear. The V gene's germline CDR1 is SGHTA and CDR2 FQGTGA. The CDR3 has 12 amino acids. The V end was cut by 2 bases, the J end by 4 bases, with 5 bases between. The CDR3 here is CASSLPGETQYF. CDR3 bases: TGTGCCAGCAGCTTACCGGGAGAGACCCAGTACTTC.

The chain is built from TRBV6-5 and TRBJ1-5, with D perhaps TRBD1 (6 bases). Germline CDR1 and CDR2: MNHEY and SVGAGI. This CDR3 has 13 amino acids. The V end lost 8 bases, the J end lost 1 base, and 9 bases lay between the germline ends. In nucleotides, the CDR3 is TGTGCCAGCCAAACAGGGAGCAATCAGCCCCAGCATTTT. Protein sequence: CASQTGSNQPQHF.